The clone carrying this T cell receptor beta chain occurred a few times. Its specificity is not known. Patients underwent thyroid surgery, and none had received any treatment before it. Losses at the gene ends were 6 bases for V and 4 bases for J; bases not matched to a gene: 8. The CDR3 is 15 residues long. Germline V CDR1 and CDR2: MNHNS, SASEGT. This specimen belongs to a study of metastatic and nonmetastatic thyroid tumors. Via MiXCR, TCRdb re-called the PCR reads. Altogether approximately 6,000 clones are present, 25% to 35% being singletons, with the ten largest covering roughly 48%. Whole-study results and caveats: Malignant thyroid tumors reportedly had TCR beta diversity that was significantly higher than in benign nodules, in blood and tumor.

This clonotype was obtained from a female donor with papillary thyroid cancer or a benign thyroid nodule (not recorded which). Some clones in this sample may be carry-over from other donors' samples. The sequencing sample was made of adjacent normal tissue. The rearrangement links TRBV6-1 to TRBJ1-3; 8 bases match TRBD1. CDR3 in DNA: TGTGCCAGCAGGAAGACAGGGGCGGACGGAAACACCATATATTTT. This codes for CASRKTGADGNTIYF.